Below are 5 T cell receptor beta chains sequenced from a single sample in a study of neurological immune-mediated disorders. TCRdb processed the 5' RACE reads anew with MiXCR; each CDR3 protein has one entry. The table includes some 48,000 distinct CDR3 sequences, about 9.3% detected once. Sequenced sample: PBMCs. The source of these receptors is a woman aged 40 to 50 with HTLV-1-associated myelopathy (HAM/TSP).

This clonotype appeared many times. This chain links TRBV6-2 or TRBV6-3 with TRBJ1-2, with D unclear. V lost 6 bases to trimming and J lost 0 bases, with 11 bases between them. Germline assignment: CDR1 MNHEY and CDR2 SVGEGT. The CDR3 has 14 amino acids. CDR3 DNA sequence: TGTGCCAGCAGCCCGACGGCCGCTAACTATGGCTACACCTTC. Encoded protein: CASSPTAANYGYTF.

In the case of this clonotype: A much more abundant neighbour one base away suggests this may be a read error. The V and J genes are TRBV20-1 and TRBJ2-2, with D possibly TRBD2 on 7 matching bases. Germline CDR1 DFQATT, CDR2 SNEGSKA (reference sequence). The CDR3 is 13 residues long. The CDR3 DNA reads as TGCATTGCTAACAGGGAGGGGACCGGGGAGCTGTTTTTT. This sequence encodes CIANREGTGELFF.

This clonotype was recorded at least ten times. The chain combines TRBV6-2 or TRBV6-3 with TRBJ1-5, with 9 bases matching TRBD1. With 2 bases clipped from V and 3 bases from J, the junction kept 8 bases outside the gene matches. The CDR3 is 17 residues long. CDR1 and CDR2 (germline): MNHEY, SVGEGT. As DNA, the CDR3 is TGTGCCAGCAGTTACCTCGGGACAGGGTCTATCAATCAGCCCCAGCATTTT. Protein product: CASSYLGTGSINQPQHF.

This clonotype was detected many times. The rearrangement joins TRBV24-1 to TRBJ2-7; perhaps TRBD1 as D (5 bases). Trimming removed 9 bases from V and 0 bases from J, with 17 bases in between. There are 15 residues in the CDR3. Germline V gene data show CDR1 as KGHDR and CDR2 as SFDVKD. The CDR3 spells CATPFWLTVSYEQYF. DNA for the CDR3: TGTGCCACCCCCTTTTGGTTGACAGTCTCCTACGAGCAGTACTTC.

This clonotype has ten or more counts. The gene calls are TRBV25-1 and TRBJ1-1; D gene ambiguous. Trimming left V 9 bases short and J 2 bases short, with 13 bases between. The CDR3 consists of 13 residues. In germline, CDR1 is MGHDK, CDR2 SYGVNS. In DNA, the CDR3 is TGTGCCAGTAACCTCGGCGTCAACACTGAAGCTTTCTTT. Translated: CASNLGVNTEAFF.